There are a few counts of the clone carrying this T cell receptor (beta chain). Its antigen is not known. CDR3 length equals 13 residues. Germline V gene lookup returns CDR1 ENHRY and CDR2 SYGVKD. With V trimmed by 8 bases and J by 0 bases, 3 bases remained unmatched. Via MiXCR, TCRdb re-called the 5' RACE reads, giving one row per CDR3 protein. The repertoire holds 600,000 to 800,000 distinct CDR3 sequences, with around 20% as singletons. The data stem from a study of identical twins. Study results and caveats: Insertions were reduced in abundant cord blood beta clonotypes but not in memory repertoires.

The data also belong to a second study, concerning T cells expressing NK-cell markers.

The source is a woman aged 18 to 35 in good health. The sequenced sample consisted of PBMCs. The J gene is TRBJ1-2, the V gene TRBV10-3; 7 bases line up with TRBD1. CDR3 protein: CAIGDRANYGYTF. CDR3 bases: TGTGCCATCGGAGACAGGGCTAACTATGGCTACACCTTC.